This T cell receptor (beta chain) was profiled in a study of OX40 agonist ivuxolimab in advanced cancers. Study context: Dose-escalation patients had hepatocellular carcinoma, melanoma, renal cell or head and neck cancer. Notes on the study in general: Clonal expansion among partial responders at 0.1-3.0 mg/kg ranked near the lowest.

The CDR3 loop spans 16 amino acids. The germline V gene has CDR1 MNHNS and CDR2 SASEGT. V dropped 3 bases and J dropped 0 bases, with 12 bases sitting between them. A remark on this clone: Its specificity is unknown.

Sequencing was performed with immunoSEQ multiplex PCR; in TCRdb, only in-frame clones are kept and a portion is missing. The data hold 51,000 or so clones, with around nine tenths observed a single time. Sample: CD4+ or CD8+ T cells sorted from blood, taken in a trial of the OX40 agonist ivuxolimab. The chain is built from TRBV6-1 and TRBJ1-5; D ambiguous. The source is an adult with an advanced solid tumor such as melanoma, head and neck, liver or kidney cancer. CDR3 region: CASSDFLYSSNQPQHF. The CDR3 coding sequence is TGTGCCAGCAGTGATTTTCTTTACAGTAGCAATCAGCCCCAGCATTTT.